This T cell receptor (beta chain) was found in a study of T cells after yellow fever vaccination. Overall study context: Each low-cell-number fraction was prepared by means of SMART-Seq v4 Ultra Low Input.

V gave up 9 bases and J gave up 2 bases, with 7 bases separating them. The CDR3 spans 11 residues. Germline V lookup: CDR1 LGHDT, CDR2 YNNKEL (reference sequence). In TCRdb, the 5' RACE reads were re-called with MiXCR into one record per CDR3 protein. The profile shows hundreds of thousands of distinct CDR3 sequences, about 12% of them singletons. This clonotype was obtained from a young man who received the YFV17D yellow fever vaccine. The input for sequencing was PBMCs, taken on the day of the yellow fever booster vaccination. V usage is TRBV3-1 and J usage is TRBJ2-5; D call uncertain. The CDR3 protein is CARTLQETQYF. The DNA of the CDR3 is TGTGCCAGAACTCTACAAGAGACCCAGTACTTC.